A selection of T cell receptor beta chains follows, all from one sample in a study of cytomegalovirus exposure and HLA in healthy donors. Method: immunoSEQ multiplex PCR; TCRdb's copy keeps in-frame clones and lacks some. The sample carries about 55,000 clones, approximately 52% recorded once. The sample consisted of PBMCs. These receptors were taken from a human donor in good health. Both conserved end residues are part of each CDR3. Expanded clones are given a class, and other clones once, few, many or no size at all.

clone size	V gene	J gene	CDR3 length	CDR3 protein
NA	TRBV13	TRBJ1-6	14	CASSLGQLYSPLHF
few	TRBV9	TRBJ1-2	16	CASSPHGDAPSGGYTF
NA	TRBV9	TRBJ2-7	15	CASSVAPSGAYEQYF
NA	TRBV5-4	TRBJ2-5	14	CASSPEWRRETQYF
once	TRBV18	TRBJ1-4	14	CASSHRGENGKLFF
NA	TRBV7-9	TRBJ1-1	13	CASSLGQGTEAFF
NA	TRBV29-1	TRBJ2-7	13	CRVGTGFTYEQYF
NA	TRBV15	TRBJ2-4	15	CATSNSGGASDIQYF
NA	TRBV28	TRBJ1-1	14	CASSRDSLNTEAFF
few	TRBV19	TRBJ2-7	15	CASSNRDRGNYEQYF
NA	TRBV7-2	TRBJ1-2	14	CASSPVLANYGYTF
NA	TRBV11-2	TRBJ2-5	12	CASSPRLETQYF
NA	TRBV6-6	TRBJ1-1	15	CASTRRQGAVSEAFF
NA	TRBV29-1	TRBJ1-2	12	CSVSTGTYGYTF
NA	TRBV5-1	TRBJ2-1	14	CASTLGDWNNEQFF
NA	TRBV10-1	TRBJ1-1	14	CASSEDRGPGEAFF
NA	TRBV19	TRBJ2-6	17	CASRGQGAPSGANVLTF
few	TRBV7-9	TRBJ2-1	14	CASRPGTGLNEQFF
few	TRBV4-1	TRBJ1-2	15	CASSLQPLEPGGYTF
few	TRBV6-1	TRBJ2-2	15	CASSPQGWATGELFF
many	TRBV19	TRBJ2-5	12	CASRLAGETQYF
few	TRBV23-1	TRBJ2-5	14	CASSQSTGEETQYF
NA	TRBV14	TRBJ2-6	16	CASSPTDSTGANVLTF
NA	TRBV2	TRBJ2-5	15	CASSPRQGYQETQYF
many	TRBV7-9	TRBJ2-6	15	CASSSLGSGANVLTF
NA	TRBV4-1	TRBJ2-1	18	CASSQALDRRKAYNEQFF
once	TRBV18	NA	14	CASSPPALSYEQYF
NA	TRBV2	TRBJ2-2	14	CASSVQGSTGELFF
NA	TRBV7-9	TRBJ1-1	16	CASSPTRAQGGTEAFF
NA	TRBV19	TRBJ2-7	14	CASTGGDVGGEQYF
NA	TRBV6-6	TRBJ2-1	14	CASSDRGSYNEQFF
medium-sized	TRBV5-1	TRBJ1-1	14	CASSIRTGFTEAFF
few	TRBV6-5	TRBJ1-2	14	CASSYLTGNYGYTF
NA	TRBV7-9	TRBJ2-7	12	CASSPTQGEQYF
NA	TRBV29-1	TRBJ1-2	12	CSVEAGPYGYTF
NA	TRBV5-4	TRBJ2-1	15	CASSLAPGEYNEQFF
NA	TRBV10-3	TRBJ2-1	16	CAISGRGGVLWNEQFF
NA	TRBV29-1	TRBJ2-7	13	CSVERQGFYEQYF
NA	TRBV21-1	TRBJ2-3	16	CASSPRRQGIPDTQYF
few	TRBV15	TRBJ1-2	14	CATSGRGRFYGYTF
few	TRBV5-1	TRBJ1-1	16	CASSQGDRAAGTEAFF
NA	TRBV7-9	TRBJ2-7	14	CASSLQGASTGQYF
NA	TRBV5-1	TRBJ1-2	14	CASSSMGAAYGYTF
once	TRBV19	TRBJ1-2	15	CASSPPGGGGYGYTF
few	TRBV7-2	TRBJ2-7	16	CASSFGTGGKSYEQYF
NA	TRBV27	TRBJ1-2	17	CASSRDRGPAEGYGYTF
few	TRBV4-1	TRBJ1-2	15	CASSQDSGGGYGYTF
NA	TRBV6-6	TRBJ2-1	15	CASSSGGSSYNEQFF
NA	TRBV7-9	TRBJ1-6	15	CASSPETVYNSPLHF
few	TRBV19	TRBJ1-6	16	CASSIFPGQGNSPLHF
NA	TRBV15	TRBJ1-1	15	CATTRPGTANTEAFF
NA	TRBV30	TRBJ1-6	14	CAWTGEIIRSPLHF